This record covers a single T cell receptor beta chain. Under the authors' procedure: Amplified reference gene primers provided the basis for estimating nucleated cell counts. Data came from immunoSEQ multiplex PCR; TCRdb stores just in-frame clones and leaves some out. The DNA was the basis for D and trimming; V, J and clone size are from that table. The sample includes some 300,000 clones, roughly 86% seen only once; the top ten take 1% to 1.5%. The V and J ends lost 1 base and 13 bases, in that order; junction bases with no gene match: 15. Germline values: CDR1 SNHLY, CDR2 FYNNEI. The length of the CDR3 is 15 residues. The data were taken from a study of blood T cell repertoires in COVID-19. Study summary: The United States, Italy and Spain provided the acute and convalescent COVID-19 samples. The analysed material was cDNA or gDNA that came from T cells, B-cell-depleted T cells, or PBMCs.

The clonotype was recovered from a man aged 70 or older with acute or convalescent COVID-19. The sequencing sample was made of peripheral blood. The chain is built from TRBV2 and TRBJ1-2; TRBD1 agrees at 7 bases. The CDR3 protein is CASSEGWTGRLWATF. The CDR3 nucleotides are TGTGCCAGCAGTGAAGGGTGGACAGGACGCCTTTGGGCCACCTTC.